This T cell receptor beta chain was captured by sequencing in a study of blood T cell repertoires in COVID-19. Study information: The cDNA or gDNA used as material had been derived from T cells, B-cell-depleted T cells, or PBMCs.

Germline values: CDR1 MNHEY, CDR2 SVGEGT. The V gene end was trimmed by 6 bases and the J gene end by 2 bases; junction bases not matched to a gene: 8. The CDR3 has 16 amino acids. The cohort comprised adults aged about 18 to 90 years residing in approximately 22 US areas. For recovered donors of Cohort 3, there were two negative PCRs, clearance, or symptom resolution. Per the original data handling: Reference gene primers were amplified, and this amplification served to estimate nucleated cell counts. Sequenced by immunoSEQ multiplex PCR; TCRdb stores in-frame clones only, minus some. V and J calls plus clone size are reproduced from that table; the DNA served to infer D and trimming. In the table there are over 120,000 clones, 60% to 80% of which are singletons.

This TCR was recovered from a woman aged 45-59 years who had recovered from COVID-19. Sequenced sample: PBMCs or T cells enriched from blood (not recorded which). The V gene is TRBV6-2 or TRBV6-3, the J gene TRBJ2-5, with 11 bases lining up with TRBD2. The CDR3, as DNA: TGTGCCAGCAGCCCAGGGACTAGCGGAGCTCAAGAGACCCAGTACTTC. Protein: CASSPGTSGAQETQYF.